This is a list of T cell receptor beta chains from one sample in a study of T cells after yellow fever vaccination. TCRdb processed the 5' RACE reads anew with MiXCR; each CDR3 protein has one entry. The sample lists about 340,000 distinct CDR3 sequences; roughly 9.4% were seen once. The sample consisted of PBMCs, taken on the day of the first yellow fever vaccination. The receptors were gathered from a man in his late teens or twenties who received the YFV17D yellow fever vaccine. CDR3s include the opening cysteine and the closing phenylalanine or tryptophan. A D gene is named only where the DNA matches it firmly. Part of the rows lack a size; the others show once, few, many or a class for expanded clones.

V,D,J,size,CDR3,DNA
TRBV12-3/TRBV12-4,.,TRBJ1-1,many,CASRRPGADTEAFF,TGTGCCAGCAGACGTCCTGGGGCGGACACTGAAGCTTTCTTT
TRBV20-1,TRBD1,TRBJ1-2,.,CSADGQGGIGYTF,TGCAGTGCTGACGGACAGGGAGGGATCGGCTACACCTTC
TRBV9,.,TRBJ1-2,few,CASSDGHPGYTF,TGTGCCAGCAGTGACGGACATCCAGGCTACACCTTC
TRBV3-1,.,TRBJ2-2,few,CAVQPANTGELFF,TGTGCCGTCCAACCCGCGAACACCGGGGAGCTGTTTTTT
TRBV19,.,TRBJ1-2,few,CASSWDAGYGYTF,TGTGCCAGTAGTTGGGACGCCGGGTATGGCTACACCTTC
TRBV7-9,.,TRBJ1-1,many,CASSQGLLEAFF,TGTGCCAGCAGCCAGGGACTGCTTGAAGCTTTCTTT
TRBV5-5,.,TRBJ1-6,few,CASSLSDSSYNSPLHF,TGTGCCAGCAGCTTGTCAGACAGCTCCTATAATTCACCCCTCCACTTT
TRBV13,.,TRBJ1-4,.,CASSSQGRSEKLFF,TGTGCCAGCAGCTCACAAGGACGGAGTGAAAAACTGTTTTTT
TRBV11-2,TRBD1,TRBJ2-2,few,CASSLWPGQPFTGGELFF,TGTGCCAGCAGCTTATGGCCGGGACAGCCCTTTACCGGCGGGGAGCTGTTTTTT
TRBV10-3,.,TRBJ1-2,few,CAISESDSGYTF,TGTGCCATCAGTGAGTCGGACTCCGGCTACACCTTC
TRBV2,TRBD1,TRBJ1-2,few,CASSEGHRQGNYGYTF,TGTGCCAGCAGTGAGGGGCACCGACAGGGGAACTATGGCTACACCTTC
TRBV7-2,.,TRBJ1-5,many,CASSPGGASNQPQHF,TGTGCCAGCAGCCCCGGCGGGGCCAGCAATCAGCCCCAGCATTTT
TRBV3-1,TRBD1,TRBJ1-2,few,CAILNQDRSNYGYTF,TGTGCCATCTTAAACCAGGACAGGTCTAACTATGGCTACACCTTC
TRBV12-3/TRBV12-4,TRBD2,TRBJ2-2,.,CASSSPRSGVHTGELFF,TGTGCCAGCAGTTCTCCGAGGAGCGGGGTCCACACCGGGGAGCTGTTTTTT
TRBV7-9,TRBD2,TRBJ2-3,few,CASSSTGTSGDTQYF,TGTGCCAGCAGCTCGACCGGGACTAGCGGCGATACGCAGTATTTT
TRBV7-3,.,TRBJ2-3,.,CASSFTGPSTDTQYF,TGTGCCAGCAGCTTCACAGGGCCTAGCACAGATACGCAGTATTTT
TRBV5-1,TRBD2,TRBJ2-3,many,CASSLGQSGGFADTQYF,TGCGCCAGCAGCTTGGGGCAGAGCGGGGGGTTCGCAGATACGCAGTATTTT
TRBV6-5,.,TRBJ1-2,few,CASTDSTYGYTF,TGTGCCAGCACCGACAGTACCTATGGCTACACCTTC
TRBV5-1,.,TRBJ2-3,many,CASSDTSTSTDTQYF,TGCGCCAGCAGCGACACGTCGACCAGCACAGATACGCAGTATTTT
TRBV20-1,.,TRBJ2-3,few,CSAAGTLRGTDTQYF,TGCAGTGCCGCCGGGACCCTCAGAGGAACAGATACGCAGTATTTT
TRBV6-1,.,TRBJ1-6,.,CASSEANGAWNSPLHF,TGTGCCAGCAGTGAAGCGAACGGCGCTTGGAATTCACCCCTCCACTTT
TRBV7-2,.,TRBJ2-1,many,CASSLFVLSGNEQFF,TGTGCCAGCAGCTTATTCGTTTTGTCGGGGAATGAGCAGTTCTTC
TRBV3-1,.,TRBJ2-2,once,CASSRTSIPGELFF,TGTGCCAGCAGCCGAACTAGTATCCCCGGGGAGCTGTTTTTT
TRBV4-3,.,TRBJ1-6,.,CASSGGRSDSPLHF,TGCGCCAGCTCGGGGGGGAGGTCCGATTCACCCCTCCACTTT
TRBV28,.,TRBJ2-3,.,CAITMGMGATDTQYF,TGTGCCATTACGATGGGAATGGGTGCCACAGATACGCAGTATTTT
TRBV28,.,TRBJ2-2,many,CAFGTPNTGELFF,TGTGCCTTCGGGACACCGAACACCGGGGAGCTGTTTTTT
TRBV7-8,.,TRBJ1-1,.,CASSLGPRRTFF,TGTGCCAGCAGCTTAGGTCCCCGTCGAACTTTCTTT
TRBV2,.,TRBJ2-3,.,CASRKTGRGGADTQYF,TGTGCCAGCAGGAAGACAGGCCGAGGGGGGGCAGATACGCAGTATTTT
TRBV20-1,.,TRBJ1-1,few,CSADRPNTEAFF,TGCAGTGCCGACAGGCCGAACACTGAAGCTTTCTTT
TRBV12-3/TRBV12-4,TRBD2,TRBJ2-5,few,CASSPLAGVGGETQYF,TGTGCCAGCAGCCCACTAGCGGGGGTCGGGGGAGAGACCCAGTACTTC
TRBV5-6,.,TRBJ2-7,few,CASSLLLSYEQYF,TGTGCCAGCAGCTTGCTACTTTCCTACGAGCAGTACTTC
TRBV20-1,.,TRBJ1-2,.,CSARDPREIDYTF,TGCAGTGCTAGAGATCCCAGGGAGATAGACTACACCTTC
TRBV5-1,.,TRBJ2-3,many,CATRAGSSNADTQYF,TGCGCCACCAGGGCGGGTAGCTCGAATGCTGATACGCAGTATTTT
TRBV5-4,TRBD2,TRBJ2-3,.,CASSFLTSDRTDTQYF,TGTGCCAGCAGCTTCCTTACTAGCGACCGCACAGATACGCAGTATTTT
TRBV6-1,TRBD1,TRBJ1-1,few,CASSGYPGTGVIGAFF,TGTGCCAGCAGTGGGTACCCCGGGACAGGGGTTATCGGGGCTTTCTTT
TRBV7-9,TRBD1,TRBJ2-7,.,CASSLTGDGEQCF,TGTGCCAGCAGCTTGACAGGGGACGGGGAGCAGTGCTTC
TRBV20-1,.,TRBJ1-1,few,CSARVQMNTEAFF,TGCAGTGCTAGAGTACAGATGAACACTGAAGCTTTCTTT
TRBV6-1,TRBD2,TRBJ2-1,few,CASRTSGGPNSYNEQFF,TGTGCCAGCAGGACTAGCGGGGGGCCGAACTCCTACAATGAGCAGTTCTTC
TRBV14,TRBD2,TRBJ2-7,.,CASSQGFRGEFSYEQYF,TGTGCCAGCAGCCAAGGCTTTCGGGGGGAATTTTCCTACGAGCAGTACTTC
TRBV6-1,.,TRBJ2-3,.,CASRARVLTDTQYF,TGTGCCAGCAGAGCTCGGGTCCTCACAGATACGCAGTATTTT
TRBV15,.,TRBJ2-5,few,CATQLLVDSQETQYF,TGTGCCACCCAACTTCTAGTAGACTCCCAAGAGACCCAGTACTTC
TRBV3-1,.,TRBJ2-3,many,CASSQDRGAGDTQYF,TGTGCCAGCAGCCAAGATAGGGGGGCTGGAGATACGCAGTATTTT
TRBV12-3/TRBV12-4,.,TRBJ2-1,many,CASSGGTGNLYNEQFF,TGTGCCAGCAGTGGGGGGACGGGAAATCTCTACAATGAGCAGTTCTTC
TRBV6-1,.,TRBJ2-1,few,CATQGASSYNEQFF,TGTGCCACCCAAGGGGCGAGCTCCTACAATGAGCAGTTCTTC
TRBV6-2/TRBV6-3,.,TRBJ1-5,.,CASSFLFQPQHF,TGTGCCAGCAGTTTCTTATTTCAGCCCCAGCATTTT
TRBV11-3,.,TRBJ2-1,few,CASSYERGPHNEQFF,TGTGCCAGCAGCTATGAGAGGGGACCCCACAATGAGCAGTTCTTC